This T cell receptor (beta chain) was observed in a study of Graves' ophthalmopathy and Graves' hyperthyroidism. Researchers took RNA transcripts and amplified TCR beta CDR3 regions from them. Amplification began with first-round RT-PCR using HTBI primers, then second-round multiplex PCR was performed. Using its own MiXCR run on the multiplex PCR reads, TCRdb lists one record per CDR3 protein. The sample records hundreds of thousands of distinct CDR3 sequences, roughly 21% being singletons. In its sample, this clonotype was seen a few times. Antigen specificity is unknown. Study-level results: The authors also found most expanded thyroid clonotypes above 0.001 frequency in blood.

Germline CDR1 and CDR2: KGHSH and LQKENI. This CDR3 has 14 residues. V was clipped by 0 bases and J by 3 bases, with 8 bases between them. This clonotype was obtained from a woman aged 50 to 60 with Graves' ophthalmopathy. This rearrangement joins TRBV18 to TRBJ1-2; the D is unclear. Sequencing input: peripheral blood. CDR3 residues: CASSPPSQHYGYTF. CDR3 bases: TGTGCCAGCTCACCACCTTCACAGCACTATGGCTACACCTTC.